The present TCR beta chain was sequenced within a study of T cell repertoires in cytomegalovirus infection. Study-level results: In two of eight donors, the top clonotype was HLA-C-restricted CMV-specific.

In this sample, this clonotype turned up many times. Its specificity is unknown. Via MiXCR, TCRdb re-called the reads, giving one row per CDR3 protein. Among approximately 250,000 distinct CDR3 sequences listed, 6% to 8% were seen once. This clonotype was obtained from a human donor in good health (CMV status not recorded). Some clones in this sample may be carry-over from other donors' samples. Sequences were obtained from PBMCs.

The CDR3 here is CASSPPGTGLYNEQFF. The CDR3 bases are TGTGCCAGCAGTCCCCCCGGGACGGGACTTTACAATGAGCAGTTCTTC. The rearrangement links TRBV12-3 or TRBV12-4 to TRBJ2-1; a weak D match, TRBD2 (6 bases). V was clipped by 5 bases and J by 4 bases, with 18 bases between them. There are 16 residues in the CDR3.